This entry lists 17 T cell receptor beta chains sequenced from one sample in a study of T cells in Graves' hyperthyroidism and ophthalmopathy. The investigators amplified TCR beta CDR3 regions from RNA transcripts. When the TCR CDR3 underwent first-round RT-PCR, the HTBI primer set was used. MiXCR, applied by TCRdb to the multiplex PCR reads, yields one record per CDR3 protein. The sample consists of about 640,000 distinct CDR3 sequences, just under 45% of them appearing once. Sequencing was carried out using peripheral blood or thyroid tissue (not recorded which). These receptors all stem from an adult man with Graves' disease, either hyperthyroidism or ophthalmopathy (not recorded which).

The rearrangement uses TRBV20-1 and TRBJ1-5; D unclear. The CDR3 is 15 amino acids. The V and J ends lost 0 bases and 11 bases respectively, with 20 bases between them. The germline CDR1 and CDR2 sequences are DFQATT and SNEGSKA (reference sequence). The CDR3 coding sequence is TGCAGTGCTAGAGAGACTAGCGGGAGTAGAGAGACCCAGCATTTT. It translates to CSARETSGSRETQHF.

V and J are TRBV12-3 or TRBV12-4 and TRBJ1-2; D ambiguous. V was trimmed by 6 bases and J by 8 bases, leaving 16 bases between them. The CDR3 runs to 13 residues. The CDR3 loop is CASRFRGSDGYTF. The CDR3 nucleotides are TGTGCCAGCAGATTCCGGGGTTCGGACGGCTACACCTTC.

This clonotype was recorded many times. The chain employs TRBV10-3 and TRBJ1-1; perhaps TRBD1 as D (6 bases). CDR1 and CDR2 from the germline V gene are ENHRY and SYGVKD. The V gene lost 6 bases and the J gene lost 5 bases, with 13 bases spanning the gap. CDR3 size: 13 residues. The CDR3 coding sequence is TGTGCCATCAGCCGGGGGGCTCGGACTGAAGCTTTCTTT. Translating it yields CAISRGARTEAFF.

CDR3 amino acids: CAIRGQRNSPLHF. Written as DNA, the CDR3 is TGTGCCATCAGGGGGCAGCGGAATTCACCCCTCCACTTT. The V gene is TRBV10-3, the J gene TRBJ1-6, with D perhaps matching TRBD1 (5 bases). Per germline, CDR1 ENHRY and CDR2 SYGVKD. V lost 6 bases, J lost 7 bases, and 10 bases lay in between. The CDR3 length is 13 residues.

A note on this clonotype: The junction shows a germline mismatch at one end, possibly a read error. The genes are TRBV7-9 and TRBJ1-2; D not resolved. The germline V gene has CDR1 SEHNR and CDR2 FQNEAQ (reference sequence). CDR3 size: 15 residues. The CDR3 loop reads CASSQDGVPFYGYTF. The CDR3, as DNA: TGCGCCAGCAGCCAAGATGGGGTTCCCTTCTATGGCTACACCTTC.

CDR3 in amino acids: CSVRGGREAFF. The CDR3 DNA reads as TGCAGCGTGCGAGGGGGACGTGAAGCTTTCTTT. V usage is TRBV29-1 and J usage is TRBJ1-1; D might be TRBD1 (6 bases). The germline V gene has CDR1 SQVTM and CDR2 ANQGSEA. The CDR3 contains 11 residues. With 6 bases removed from V and 7 bases from J, the gap between germline ends came to 12 bases.

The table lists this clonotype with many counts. CDR3 amino acids: CSARVAGAYEQYF. DNA of the CDR3: TGCAGTGCTAGAGTGGCGGGAGCCTACGAGCAGTACTTC. The chain combines TRBV20-1 with TRBJ2-7, with 7 bases matching TRBD2. CDR3 length: 13 amino acids. CDR1 is DFQATT and CDR2 is SNEGSKA in the germline V gene (reference sequence). Trimming removed 1 base from V and 2 bases from J; junction bases left unmatched: 2.

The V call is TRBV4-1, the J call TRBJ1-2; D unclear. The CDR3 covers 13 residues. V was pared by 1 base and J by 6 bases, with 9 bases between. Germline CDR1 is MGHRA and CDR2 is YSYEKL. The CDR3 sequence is CASSQGWGDGYTF. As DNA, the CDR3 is TGCGCCAGCAGCCAAGGATGGGGAGATGGCTACACCTTC.

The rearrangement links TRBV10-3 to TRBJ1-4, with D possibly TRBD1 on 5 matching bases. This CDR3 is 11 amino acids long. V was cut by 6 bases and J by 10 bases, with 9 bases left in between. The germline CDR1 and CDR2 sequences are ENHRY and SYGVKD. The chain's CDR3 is CAIRGDGKLFF. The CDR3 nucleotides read TGTGCCATCAGGGGGGACGGAAAACTGTTTTTT.

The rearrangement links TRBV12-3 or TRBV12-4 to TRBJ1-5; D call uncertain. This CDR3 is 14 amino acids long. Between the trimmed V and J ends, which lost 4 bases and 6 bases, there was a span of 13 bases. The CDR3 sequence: CASSSYLESQPQHF. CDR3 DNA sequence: TGTGCCAGCAGTTCCTATCTTGAGAGTCAGCCCCAGCATTTT.

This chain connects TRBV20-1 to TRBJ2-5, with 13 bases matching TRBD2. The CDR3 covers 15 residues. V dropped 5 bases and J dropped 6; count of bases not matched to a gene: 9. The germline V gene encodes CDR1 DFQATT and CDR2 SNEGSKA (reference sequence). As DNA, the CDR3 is TGCAGTGCTGAAGCACTAGCGGGGGGGACGAAGACCCAGTACTTC. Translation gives CSAEALAGGTKTQYF.

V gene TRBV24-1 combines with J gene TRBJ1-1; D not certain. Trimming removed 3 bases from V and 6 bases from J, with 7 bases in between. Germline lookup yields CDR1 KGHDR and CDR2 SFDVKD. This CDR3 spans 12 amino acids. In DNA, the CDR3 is TGTGCCACCAGTGATACGTCCTCTGAAGCTTTCTTT. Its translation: CATSDTSSEAFF.

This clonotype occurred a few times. Here the CDR3 reads CASSLVVDSGQTNTEAFF. The DNA for the CDR3 is TGTGCCAGCAGCTTAGTAGTCGATTCGGGACAGACGAACACTGAAGCTTTCTTT. This chain connects TRBV7-9 to TRBJ1-1, with 7 nucleotides matching TRBD1. Trimming took 1 base from V and 1 from J; bases not matched to a gene: 12. The CDR3 sequence is 18 residues long. Germline-derived CDR1 and CDR2 are SEHNR and FQNEAQ (reference sequence). Full variable domain (outside the CDR3, taken from reference TRBV7-9 and TRBJ1-1): DTGVSQNPRHKITKRGQNVTFRCDPISEHNRLYWYRQTLGQGPEFLTYFQNEAQLEKSRLLSDRFSAERPKGSFSTLEIQRTEQGDSAMYLCASSLVVDSGQTNTEAFFGQGTRLTVV.

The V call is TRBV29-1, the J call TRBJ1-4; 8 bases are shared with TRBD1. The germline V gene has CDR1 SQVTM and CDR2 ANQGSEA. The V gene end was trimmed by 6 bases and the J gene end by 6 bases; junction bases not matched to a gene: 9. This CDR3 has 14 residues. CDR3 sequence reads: CSVARTGSYEKLFF. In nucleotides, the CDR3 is TGCAGCGTCGCCCGGACAGGGTCCTATGAAAAACTGTTTTTT.

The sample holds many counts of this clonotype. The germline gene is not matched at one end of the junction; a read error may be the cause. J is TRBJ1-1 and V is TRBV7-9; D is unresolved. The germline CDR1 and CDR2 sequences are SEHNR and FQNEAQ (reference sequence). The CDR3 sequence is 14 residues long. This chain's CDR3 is CASSREGVNTEAFF. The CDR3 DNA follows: TGCGCCAGCAGCCGTGAAGGTGTGAACACTGAAGCTTTCTTT.

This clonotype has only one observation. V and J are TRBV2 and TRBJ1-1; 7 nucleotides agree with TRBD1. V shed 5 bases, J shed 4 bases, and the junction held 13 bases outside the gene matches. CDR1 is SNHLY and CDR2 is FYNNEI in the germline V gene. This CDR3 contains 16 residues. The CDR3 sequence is CASSRREVRGPTEAFF. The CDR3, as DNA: TGTGCCAGCAGTCGCCGGGAGGTGAGGGGGCCCACTGAAGCTTTCTTT.

This chain's CDR3 is CSVEGVGRGEDTIYF. CDR3 in DNA: TGCAGCGTTGAAGGGGTAGGGAGGGGTGAGGACACCATATATTTT. This chain connects TRBV29-1 to TRBJ1-3, with D perhaps matching TRBD1 (5 bases). V was pared by 1 base and J by 8 bases, with 18 bases between. Germline V gene sequence: CDR1 SQVTM, CDR2 ANQGSEA. The CDR3 has 15 residues. The full variable domain, in which reference TRBV29-1 and TRBJ1-3 provide the parts outside the CDR3, is SAVISQKPSRDICQRGTSLTIQCQVDSQVTMMFWYRQQPGQSLTLIATANQGSEATYESGFVIDKFPISRPNLTFSTLTVSNMSPEDSSIYLCSVEGVGRGEDTIYFGEGSWLTVV.